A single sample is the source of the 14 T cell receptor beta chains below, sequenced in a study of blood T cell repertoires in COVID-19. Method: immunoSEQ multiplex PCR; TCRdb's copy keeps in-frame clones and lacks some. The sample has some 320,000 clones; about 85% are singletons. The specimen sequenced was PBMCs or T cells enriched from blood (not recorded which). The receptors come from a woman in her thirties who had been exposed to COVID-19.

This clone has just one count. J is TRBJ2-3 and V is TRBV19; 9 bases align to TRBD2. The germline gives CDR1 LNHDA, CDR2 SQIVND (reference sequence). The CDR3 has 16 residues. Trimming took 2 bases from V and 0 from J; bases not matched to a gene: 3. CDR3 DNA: TGTGCCAGTAGTATAAGGAGCGGGGGGAGCACAGATACGCAGTATTTT. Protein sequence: CASSIRSGGSTDTQYF.

The CDR3 DNA follows: TGTGCCAGCAGCGCTCCAACAGGGGGCGGAACTGAAGCTTTCTTT. It codes for CASSAPTGGGTEAFF. The rearrangement joins TRBV7-3 to TRBJ1-1, with 9 positions matching TRBD1. The germline V gene has CDR1 SGHTA and CDR2 FQGTGA. J gave up 5 bases and V 5 bases, and 9 bases lay outside the gene matches. The CDR3 totals 15 residues. The full variable domain, in which reference TRBV7-3 and TRBJ1-1 provide the parts outside the CDR3, is GAGVSQTPSNKVTEKGKYVELRCDPISGHTALYWYRQSLGQGPEFLIYFQGTGAADDSGLPNDRFFAVRPEGSVSTLKIQRTERGDSAVYLCASSAPTGGGTEAFFGQGTRLTVV.

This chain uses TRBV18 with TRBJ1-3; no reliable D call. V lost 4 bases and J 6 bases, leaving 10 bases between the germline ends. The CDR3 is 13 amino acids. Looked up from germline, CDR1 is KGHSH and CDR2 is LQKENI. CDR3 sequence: CASSRGLENTIYF. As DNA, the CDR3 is TGTGCCAGCTCACGAGGGCTGGAAAACACCATATATTTT.

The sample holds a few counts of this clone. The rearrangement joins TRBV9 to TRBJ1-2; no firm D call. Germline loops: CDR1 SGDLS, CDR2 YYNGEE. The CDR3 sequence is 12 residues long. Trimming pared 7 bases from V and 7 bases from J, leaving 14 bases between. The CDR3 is CASAPGSGGYTF. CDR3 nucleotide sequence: TGTGCCAGCGCCCCGGGGTCGGGTGGCTACACCTTC.

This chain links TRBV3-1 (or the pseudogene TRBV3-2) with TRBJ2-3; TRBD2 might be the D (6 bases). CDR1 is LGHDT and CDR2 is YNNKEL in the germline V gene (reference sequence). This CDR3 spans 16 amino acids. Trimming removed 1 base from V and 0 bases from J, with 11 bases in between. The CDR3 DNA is TGTGCCAGCAGCCAAGCTCTTGGGACTAGCACAGATACGCAGTATTTT. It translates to CASSQALGTSTDTQYF.

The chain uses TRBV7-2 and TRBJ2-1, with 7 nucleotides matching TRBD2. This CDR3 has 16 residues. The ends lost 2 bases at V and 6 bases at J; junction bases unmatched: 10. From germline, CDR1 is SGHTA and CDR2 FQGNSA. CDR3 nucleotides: TGTGCCAGCAGCTTACAGGGAGCGGGGCCCCTCAATGAGCAGTTCTTC. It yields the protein CASSLQGAGPLNEQFF.

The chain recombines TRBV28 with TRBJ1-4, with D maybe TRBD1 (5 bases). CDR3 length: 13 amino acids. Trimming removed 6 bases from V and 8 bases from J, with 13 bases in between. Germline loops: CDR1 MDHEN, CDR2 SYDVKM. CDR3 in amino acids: CASREGRDEKLFF. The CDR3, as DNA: TGTGCCAGCAGGGAGGGACGCGACGAAAAACTGTTTTTT.

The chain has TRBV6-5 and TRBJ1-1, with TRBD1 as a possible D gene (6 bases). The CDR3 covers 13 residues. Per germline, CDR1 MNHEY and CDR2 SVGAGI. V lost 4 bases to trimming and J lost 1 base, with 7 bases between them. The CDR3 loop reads CASSSDRNTEAFF. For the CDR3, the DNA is TGTGCCAGCAGTTCGGACAGGAACACTGAAGCTTTCTTT.

In DNA, the CDR3 is TGTGCCAGTAGGGCTAGCGGGGGGGCCCCGCAAGAGACCCAGTACTTC. Translating gives CASRASGGAPQETQYF. The rearrangement uses TRBV19 and TRBJ2-5; 12 bases fit TRBD2. There are 16 residues in the CDR3. CDR1 and CDR2 from the germline V gene are LNHDA and SQIVND (reference sequence). V was clipped by 6 bases and J by 2 bases; unmatched bases: 7.

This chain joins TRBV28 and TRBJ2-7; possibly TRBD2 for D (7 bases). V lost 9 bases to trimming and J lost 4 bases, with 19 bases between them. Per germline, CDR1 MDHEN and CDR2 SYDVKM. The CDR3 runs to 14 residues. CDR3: CASRRGLAVYEQYF. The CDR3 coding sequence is TGTGCCAGTCGGCGGGGGCTAGCGGTATACGAGCAGTACTTC.

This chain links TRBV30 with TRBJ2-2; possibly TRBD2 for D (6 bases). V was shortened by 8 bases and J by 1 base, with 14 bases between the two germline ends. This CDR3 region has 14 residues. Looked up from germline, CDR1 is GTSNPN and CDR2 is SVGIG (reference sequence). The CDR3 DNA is TGTGCCGGCACGGAGGGAGTGAACACCGGGGAGCTGTTTTTT. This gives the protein CAGTEGVNTGELFF.

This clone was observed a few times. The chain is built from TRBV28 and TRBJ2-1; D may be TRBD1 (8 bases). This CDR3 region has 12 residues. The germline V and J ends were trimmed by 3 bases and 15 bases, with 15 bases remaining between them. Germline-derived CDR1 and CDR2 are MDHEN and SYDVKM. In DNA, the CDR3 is TGTGCCAGCAGTTTGCGGACAGGGAGGGGGTTCTTC. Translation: CASSLRTGRGFF.

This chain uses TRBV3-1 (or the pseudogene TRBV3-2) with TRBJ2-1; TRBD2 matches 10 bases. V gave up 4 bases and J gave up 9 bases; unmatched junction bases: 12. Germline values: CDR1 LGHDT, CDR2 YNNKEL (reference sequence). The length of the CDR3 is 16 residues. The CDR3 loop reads CASSPTRASGSGEQFF. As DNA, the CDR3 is TGTGCCAGCAGCCCCACCAGGGCTAGCGGGAGCGGTGAGCAGTTCTTC.

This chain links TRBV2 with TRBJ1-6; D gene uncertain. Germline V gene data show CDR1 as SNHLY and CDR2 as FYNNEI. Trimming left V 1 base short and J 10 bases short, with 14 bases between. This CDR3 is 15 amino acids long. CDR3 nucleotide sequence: TGTGCCAGCAGTGAAGGACGCGGTATTGGATCACCCCTCCACTTT. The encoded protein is CASSEGRGIGSPLHF.